This is a list of T cell receptor beta chains from one sample in a study of blood T cell repertoires in COVID-19. Profiling relied on immunoSEQ multiplex PCR, and the TCRdb table lists in-frame clones only, not all of them. The sample has roughly 190,000 clones; more than 65% are singletons. Sequencing used peripheral blood. The source is a human donor with acute or convalescent COVID-19. The donor label of this sample is uncertain. The CDR3 runs from the conserved cysteine through the conserved F or W. Each record gives: CDR3 DNA, CDR3 protein, J gene, D gene, clone size, V gene. A D gene is named only where the DNA matches it firmly. Size tells how often a clone was seen (once, few, many) or the class of an expanded clone, and some rows leave it out.

CDR3 DNA: TGTGCCAGCAGCTTAGTAGAGGGGGCTCGCAGCTCCTACGAGCAGTACTTC
CDR3 protein: CASSLVEGARSSYEQYF
J gene: TRBJ2-7
D gene: TRBD1
clone size: -
V gene: TRBV7-6

CDR3 DNA: TGTGCCAGCAGTGAAGGACACCTCGGCTACAATGAGCAGTTCTTC
CDR3 protein: CASSEGHLGYNEQFF
J gene: TRBJ2-1
D gene: -
clone size: -
V gene: TRBV25-1

CDR3 DNA: TGTGCCAGCAACCGTCGACAGCGGAACACTGAAGCTTTCTTT
CDR3 protein: CASNRRQRNTEAFF
J gene: TRBJ1-1
D gene: -
clone size: -
V gene: TRBV6-5

CDR3 DNA: TGTGCCAGTAGCGACACAGGGATTGGAAACACCATATATTTT
CDR3 protein: CASSDTGIGNTIYF
J gene: TRBJ1-3
D gene: -
clone size: -
V gene: TRBV19

CDR3 DNA: TGTGCCAGCACCCAGGGGACAGTTAATTCACCCCTCCACTTT
CDR3 protein: CASTQGTVNSPLHF
J gene: TRBJ1-6
D gene: TRBD1
clone size: -
V gene: TRBV28

CDR3 DNA: TGTGCCAGCAGTTTATCCCACGGCGGGGTATCCATATATTTT
CDR3 protein: CASSLSHGGVSIYF
J gene: TRBJ1-3
D gene: -
clone size: -
V gene: TRBV28

CDR3 DNA: TGTGCCAGCAGCCCACGGACAGGGAAGGCTGGAAACACCATATATTTT
CDR3 protein: CASSPRTGKAGNTIYF
J gene: TRBJ1-3
D gene: TRBD1
clone size: few
V gene: TRBV11-1

CDR3 DNA: TGTGCCAGCAGCCATTTCGGGAGGGGGACCACCGGGGAGCTGTTTTTT
CDR3 protein: CASSHFGRGTTGELFF
J gene: TRBJ2-2
D gene: TRBD2
clone size: -
V gene: TRBV14

CDR3 DNA: TGTGCCAGCAGTTCAGCCAGGTCAGGCACTGAAGCTTTCTTT
CDR3 protein: CASSSARSGTEAFF
J gene: TRBJ1-1
D gene: -
clone size: many
V gene: TRBV27

CDR3 DNA: TGTGCCAGCAGCCCTATTTTCAGCGCTGAGAACACAGATACGCAGTATTTT
CDR3 protein: CASSPIFSAENTDTQYF
J gene: TRBJ2-3
D gene: -
clone size: -
V gene: TRBV4-2